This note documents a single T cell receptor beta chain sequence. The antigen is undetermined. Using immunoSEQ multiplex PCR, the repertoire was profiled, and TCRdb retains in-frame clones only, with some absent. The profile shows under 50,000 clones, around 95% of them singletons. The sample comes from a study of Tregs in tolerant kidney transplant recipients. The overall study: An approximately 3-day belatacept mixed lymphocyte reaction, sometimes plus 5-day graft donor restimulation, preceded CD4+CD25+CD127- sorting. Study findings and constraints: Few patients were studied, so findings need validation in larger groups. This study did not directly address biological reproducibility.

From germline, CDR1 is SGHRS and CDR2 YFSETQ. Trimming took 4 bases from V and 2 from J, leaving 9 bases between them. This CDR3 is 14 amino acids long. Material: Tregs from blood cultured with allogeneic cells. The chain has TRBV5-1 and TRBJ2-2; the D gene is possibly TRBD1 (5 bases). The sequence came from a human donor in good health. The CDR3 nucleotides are TGCGCCAGCAGCCGGACAAGCAACACCGGGGAGCTGTTTTTT. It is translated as CASSRTSNTGELFF.